These T cell receptor beta chains were read from a single sample in a study of blood T cell repertoires in COVID-19. Here immunoSEQ multiplex PCR was the method, and the copy in TCRdb shows in-frame clones only, minus some. The sample includes some 360,000 clones, approximately 87% of them seen just once. Material for sequencing was peripheral blood. The receptors shown here come from a woman aged 55-70 years with COVID-19, enrolled during active disease. Each CDR3 is given with its conserved first and last residue. A D gene is named only where the DNA matches it firmly. Some rows mark clone size as missing; the rest say once, few, many or name a class of expanded clone.

V: TRBV12-5
D: NA
J: TRBJ2-5
size: few
CDR3: CASASIVQTQYF

V: TRBV11-2
D: TRBD2
J: TRBJ2-1
size: NA
CDR3: CASSLLAERNEQFF

V: TRBV10-3
D: NA
J: TRBJ2-3
size: NA
CDR3: CAIKGGAADTQYF

V: TRBV7-9
D: TRBD1
J: TRBJ1-2
size: NA
CDR3: CASSLGTGSSGYTF

V: TRBV18
D: TRBD1
J: TRBJ1-2
size: NA
CDR3: CASSPPGTVRIAGYTF

V: TRBV6-5
D: NA
J: TRBJ1-2
size: NA
CDR3: CASSSADLSYGYTF

V: TRBV18
D: NA
J: TRBJ1-1
size: NA
CDR3: CASSPLSRTGLQGTEAFF

V: TRBV5-1
D: TRBD2
J: TRBJ2-5
size: NA
CDR3: CASSPSGEETQYF

V: TRBV7-3
D: TRBD1
J: TRBJ2-2
size: few
CDR3: CASRGQGVTGELFF

V: TRBV7-2
D: TRBD1
J: TRBJ2-7
size: NA
CDR3: CASSPDRGKSYEQYF

V: TRBV19
D: NA
J: TRBJ2-3
size: once
CDR3: CASSMRMTDRDTQYF

V: TRBV19
D: NA
J: TRBJ2-1
size: once
CDR3: CASSIASGQGEQFF

V: TRBV4-1
D: NA
J: TRBJ2-3
size: NA
CDR3: CASSSQRVRTDTQYF

V: TRBV2
D: NA
J: TRBJ2-7
size: NA
CDR3: CASKQGAYEQYF

V: TRBV11-2
D: TRBD2
J: TRBJ2-1
size: NA
CDR3: CASSWERGGRGEQFF

V: TRBV3-1/TRBV3-2
D: TRBD1
J: TRBJ1-2
size: NA
CDR3: CASSPGPGGWGYTF

V: TRBV5-5
D: TRBD1
J: TRBJ1-6
size: few
CDR3: CASSLMTGHNSPLHF

V: TRBV11-1
D: TRBD1
J: TRBJ1-1
size: NA
CDR3: CASSSSPGQVNTEAFF

V: TRBV7-3
D: NA
J: TRBJ2-1
size: NA
CDR3: CASSILSGGEQFF

V: TRBV10-3
D: TRBD1
J: TRBJ1-1
size: NA
CDR3: CAIRGTGAPEAFF

V: TRBV4-2
D: NA
J: TRBJ1-4
size: NA
CDR3: CASSLRPTATNEKLFF

V: TRBV5-1
D: NA
J: TRBJ2-3
size: NA
CDR3: CASSLEGSGDTQYF

V: TRBV11-2
D: NA
J: TRBJ2-1
size: NA
CDR3: CASSLSRGSYNEQFF

V: TRBV13
D: NA
J: TRBJ1-2
size: NA
CDR3: CASSLVSGGQYGYTF

V: TRBV28
D: TRBD1
J: TRBJ2-5
size: NA
CDR3: CASTYPGTAQETQYF

V: TRBV18
D: NA
J: TRBJ1-1
size: NA
CDR3: CASSPLVRANTEAFF

V: TRBV28
D: NA
J: TRBJ2-7
size: NA
CDR3: CASNLPGYEQYF

V: TRBV7-3
D: TRBD1
J: TRBJ1-1
size: NA
CDR3: CASSGQGNTEAFF

V: TRBV6-5
D: TRBD1
J: TRBJ1-4
size: NA
CDR3: CASQGQTNEKLFF

V: TRBV7-2
D: NA
J: TRBJ2-7
size: NA
CDR3: CASSFPGDSYEQYF

V: TRBV5-1
D: NA
J: TRBJ1-2
size: NA
CDR3: CASSLDGSPSYGYTF

V: TRBV27
D: NA
J: TRBJ2-1
size: NA
CDR3: CASSFRGPFYNEQFF

V: TRBV7-9
D: NA
J: TRBJ2-7
size: few
CDR3: CASSSPIYWTAEQYF

V: TRBV9
D: NA
J: TRBJ1-3
size: NA
CDR3: CASSARDTGNTIYF

V: TRBV19
D: NA
J: TRBJ2-3
size: NA
CDR3: CASSIGTRSTDTQYF

V: TRBV5-1
D: TRBD1
J: TRBJ1-6
size: few
CDR3: CASSSRQGASPLHF

V: TRBV19
D: TRBD1
J: TRBJ1-6
size: once
CDR3: CASNRDRVNNSPLHF

V: TRBV21-1
D: NA
J: TRBJ1-4
size: NA
CDR3: CASSRKGQGSPNEKLFF

V: TRBV30
D: NA
J: TRBJ1-1
size: NA
CDR3: CAWDRLNTEAFF

V: TRBV19
D: TRBD1
J: TRBJ1-4
size: NA
CDR3: CASSIRGDTEKLFF

V: TRBV19
D: NA
J: TRBJ1-5
size: NA
CDR3: CASRAQGQPQHF

V: TRBV6-2/TRBV6-3
D: TRBD1
J: TRBJ1-5
size: few
CDR3: CASSRQGGNQPQHF

V: TRBV9
D: NA
J: TRBJ2-7
size: few
CDR3: CASSVGSGESYEQYF

V: TRBV25-1
D: NA
J: TRBJ1-1
size: NA
CDR3: CASSRRGGTEAFF

V: TRBV6-5
D: NA
J: TRBJ1-6
size: NA
CDR3: CASSYSTGTNSPLHF